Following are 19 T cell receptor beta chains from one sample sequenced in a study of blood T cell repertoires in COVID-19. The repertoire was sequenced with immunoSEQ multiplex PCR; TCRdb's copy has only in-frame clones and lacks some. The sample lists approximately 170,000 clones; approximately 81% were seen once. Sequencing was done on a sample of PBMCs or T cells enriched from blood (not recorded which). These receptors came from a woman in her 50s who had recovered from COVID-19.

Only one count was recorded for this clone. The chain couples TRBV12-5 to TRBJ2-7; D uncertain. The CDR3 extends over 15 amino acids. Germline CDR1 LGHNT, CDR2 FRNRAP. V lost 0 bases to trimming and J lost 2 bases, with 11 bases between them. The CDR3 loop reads CASGLVPYPAYEQYF. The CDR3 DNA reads TGTGCTAGTGGTTTGGTACCGTATCCGGCCTACGAGCAGTACTTC.

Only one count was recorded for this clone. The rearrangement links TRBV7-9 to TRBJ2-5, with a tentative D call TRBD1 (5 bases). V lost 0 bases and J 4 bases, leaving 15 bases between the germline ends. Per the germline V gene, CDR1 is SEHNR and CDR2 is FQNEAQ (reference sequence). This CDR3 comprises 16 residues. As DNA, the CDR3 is TGTGCCAGCAGCTTAGCGCAACCTGCAGGGTCAGAGACCCAGTACTTC. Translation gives CASSLAQPAGSETQYF.

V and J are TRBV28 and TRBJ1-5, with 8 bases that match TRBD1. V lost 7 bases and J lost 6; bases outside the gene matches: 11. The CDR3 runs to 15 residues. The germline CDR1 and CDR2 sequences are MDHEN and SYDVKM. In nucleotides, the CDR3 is TGTGCCAGCACCACCCCCAGGGGGCGCATTCAGCCCCAGCATTTT. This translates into CASTTPRGRIQPQHF.

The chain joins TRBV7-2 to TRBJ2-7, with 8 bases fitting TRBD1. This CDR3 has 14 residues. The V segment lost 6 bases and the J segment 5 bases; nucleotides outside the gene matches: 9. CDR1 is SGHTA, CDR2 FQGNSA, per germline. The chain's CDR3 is CASSAGGGNHEQYF. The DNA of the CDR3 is TGTGCCAGCAGTGCAGGGGGCGGTAACCACGAGCAGTACTTC.

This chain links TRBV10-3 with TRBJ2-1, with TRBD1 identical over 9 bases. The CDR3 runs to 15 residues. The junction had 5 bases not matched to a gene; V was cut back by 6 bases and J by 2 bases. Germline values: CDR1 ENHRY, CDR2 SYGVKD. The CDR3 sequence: CAISGTGPTYNEQFF. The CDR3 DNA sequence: TGTGCCATCAGCGGGACAGGGCCAACCTACAATGAGCAGTTCTTC.

The CDR3 is CASSPPTGQGSYNEQFF. CDR3 coding DNA: TGTGCCAGCTCACCACCTACGGGACAGGGAAGCTACAATGAGCAGTTCTTC. V usage is TRBV18 and J usage is TRBJ2-1; 9 bases line up with TRBD1. Germline V gene lookup returns CDR1 KGHSH and CDR2 LQKENI. This CDR3 spans 17 amino acids. Trimming removed 0 bases from V and 3 bases from J; junction bases left unmatched: 6.

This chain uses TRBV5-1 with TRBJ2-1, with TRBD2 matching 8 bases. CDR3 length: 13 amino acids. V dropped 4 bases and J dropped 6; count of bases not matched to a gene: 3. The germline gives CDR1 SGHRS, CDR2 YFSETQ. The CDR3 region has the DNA TGCGCCAGCAGCCTCGGACTAGCCAATGAGCAGTTCTTC. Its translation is CASSLGLANEQFF.

CDR3: CASSGDRGRAGELFF. The CDR3 DNA sequence: TGTGCCAGCAGTGGGGACAGGGGAAGAGCCGGGGAGCTGTTTTTT. V gene TRBV2 combines with J gene TRBJ2-2; TRBD1 aligns across 10 bases. J gave up 6 bases and V 4 bases, and 5 bases lay outside the gene matches. The CDR3 loop spans 15 amino acids. The germline gives CDR1 SNHLY, CDR2 FYNNEI.

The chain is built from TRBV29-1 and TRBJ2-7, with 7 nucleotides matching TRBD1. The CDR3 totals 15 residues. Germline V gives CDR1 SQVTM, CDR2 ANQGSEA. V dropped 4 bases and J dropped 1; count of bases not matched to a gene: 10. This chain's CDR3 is CSVAGRLRGSYEQYF. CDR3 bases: TGCAGCGTTGCAGGCCGGCTCAGGGGGTCCTACGAGCAGTACTTC.

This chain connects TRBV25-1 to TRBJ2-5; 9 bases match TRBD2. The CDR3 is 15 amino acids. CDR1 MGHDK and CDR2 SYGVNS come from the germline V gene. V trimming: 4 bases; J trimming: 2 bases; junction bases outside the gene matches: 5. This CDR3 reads CASSVAGGIQETQYF. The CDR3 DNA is TGTGCCAGCAGTGTTGCGGGAGGGATACAAGAGACCCAGTACTTC.

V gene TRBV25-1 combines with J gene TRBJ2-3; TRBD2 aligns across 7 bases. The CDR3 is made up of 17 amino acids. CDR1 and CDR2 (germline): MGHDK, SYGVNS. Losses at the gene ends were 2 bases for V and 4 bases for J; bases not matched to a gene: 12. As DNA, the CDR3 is TGTGCCAGCAGTGAAAAGGTCGGCGGGAGTAGTCCAGATACGCAGTATTTT. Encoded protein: CASSEKVGGSSPDTQYF.

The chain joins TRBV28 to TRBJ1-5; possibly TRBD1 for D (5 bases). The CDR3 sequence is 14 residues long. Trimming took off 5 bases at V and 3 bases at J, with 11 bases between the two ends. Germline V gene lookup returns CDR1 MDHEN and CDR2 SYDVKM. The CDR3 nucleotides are TGTGCCAGCAGTCCTCAGGGCTTCAATCAGCCCCAGCATTTT. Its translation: CASSPQGFNQPQHF.

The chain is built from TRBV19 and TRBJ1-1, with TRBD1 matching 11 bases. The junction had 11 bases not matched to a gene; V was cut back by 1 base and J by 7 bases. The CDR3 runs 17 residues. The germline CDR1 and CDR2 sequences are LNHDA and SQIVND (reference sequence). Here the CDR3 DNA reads TGTGCCAGTAGTATAGGGCCGGGACAGGGGGTCTATGGTGAAGCTTTCTTT. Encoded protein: CASSIGPGQGVYGEAFF.

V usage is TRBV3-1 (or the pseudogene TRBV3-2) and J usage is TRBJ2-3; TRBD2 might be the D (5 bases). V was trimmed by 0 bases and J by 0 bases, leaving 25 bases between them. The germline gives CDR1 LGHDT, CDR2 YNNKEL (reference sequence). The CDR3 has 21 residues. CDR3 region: CASSQDPFLVGEITSTDTQYF. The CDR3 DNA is TGTGCCAGCAGCCAAGATCCATTCCTAGTTGGGGAGATAACTAGCACAGATACGCAGTATTTT.

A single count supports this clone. CDR3 residues: CASSWDSPGEQFF. Written as DNA, the CDR3 is TGTGCCAGCAGCTGGGACTCCCCGGGGGAGCAGTTCTTC. V gene TRBV11-3 combines with J gene TRBJ2-1, with D maybe TRBD2 (6 bases). Germline V gene data show CDR1 as SGHNT and CDR2 as YENEEA. The CDR3 consists of 13 residues. V lost 4 bases to trimming and J lost 10 bases, with 14 bases between them.

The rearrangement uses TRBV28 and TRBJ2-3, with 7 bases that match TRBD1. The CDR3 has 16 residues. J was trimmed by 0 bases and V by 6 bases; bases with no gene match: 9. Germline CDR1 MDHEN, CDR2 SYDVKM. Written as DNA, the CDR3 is TGTGCCAGCAGACAAGAGACAGGGAGAAGCACAGATACGCAGTATTTT. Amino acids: CASRQETGRSTDTQYF.

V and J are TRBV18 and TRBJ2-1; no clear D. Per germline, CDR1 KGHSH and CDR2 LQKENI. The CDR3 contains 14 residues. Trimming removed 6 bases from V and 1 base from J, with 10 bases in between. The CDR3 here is CASSLIGSYNEQFF. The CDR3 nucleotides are TGTGCCAGCTCGTTGATCGGTTCCTACAATGAGCAGTTCTTC.

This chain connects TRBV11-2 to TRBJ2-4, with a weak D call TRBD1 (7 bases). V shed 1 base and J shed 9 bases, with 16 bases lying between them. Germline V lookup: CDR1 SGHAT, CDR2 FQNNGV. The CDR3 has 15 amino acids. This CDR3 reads CASSLGGTARSIQYF. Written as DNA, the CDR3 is TGTGCCAGCAGCTTAGGCGGGACAGCACGGAGCATTCAGTACTTC.

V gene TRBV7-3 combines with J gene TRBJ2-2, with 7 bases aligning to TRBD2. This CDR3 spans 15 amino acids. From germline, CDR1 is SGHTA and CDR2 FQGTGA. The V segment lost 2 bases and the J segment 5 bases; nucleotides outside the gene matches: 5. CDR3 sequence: CASSLDGGITGELFF. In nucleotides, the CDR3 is TGTGCCAGCAGCTTAGACGGGGGGATTACCGGGGAGCTGTTTTTT.